The 24 T cell receptor beta chains in this list originate from one sample, sequenced in a study of cytomegalovirus exposure and HLA in healthy donors. PCR used 60 Vbeta primers and 13 Jbeta primers. TCRdb's table, derived via immunoSEQ multiplex PCR, lists solely in-frame clones and lacks some. The table includes approximately 160,000 clones, around 77% detected once. The material sequenced was PBMCs. The receptors were sampled from a woman in her 30s in good health and CMV-seronegative.

The V call is TRBV29-1, the J call TRBJ2-4, with D possibly matching TRBD1 (5 bases). The germline V gene has CDR1 SQVTM and CDR2 ANQGSEA. The V end lost 7 bases, the J end lost 0 bases, and 16 bases lay between the germline ends. The CDR3 consists of 15 residues. In DNA form, the CDR3 reads TGCAGCGCAAGACGACAGATCCTAGCCAAAAACATTCAGTACTTC. Translation gives CSARRQILAKNIQYF.

The chain uses TRBV7-9 and TRBJ2-6; D is uncertain. CDR3 size: 13 residues. CDR1 is SEHNR, CDR2 FQNEAQ, per germline (reference sequence). The V end was cut by 5 bases, the J end by 2 bases, with 4 bases between. The CDR3 DNA is TGTGCCAGCAGCCCAACTGGGGCCAACGTCCTGACTTTC. Its protein is CASSPTGANVLTF.

The chain recombines TRBV5-1 with TRBJ1-2; D unresolved. Trimming cost V 0 bases and J 6 bases, with 6 bases left between them. Germline CDR1 SGHRS, CDR2 YFSETQ. The CDR3 runs to 12 residues. The CDR3 sequence: CASSLGRDGYTF. Written as DNA, the CDR3 is TGCGCCAGCAGCTTGGGGCGGGATGGCTACACCTTC.

The gene calls are TRBV15 and TRBJ1-1, with 11 bases matching TRBD1. The CDR3 is 15 amino acids. The trim removed 2 bases at V and 7 bases at J, leaving 6 bases unmatched. In germline, CDR1 is LNHNV, CDR2 YYDKDF (reference sequence). CDR3 loop: CATSRTDRGRVEAFF. The CDR3 region has the DNA TGTGCCACCAGCAGAACGGACAGGGGGCGCGTTGAAGCTTTCTTT.

The chain has TRBV7-9 and TRBJ2-7; a possible D gene is TRBD1 (6 bases). V lost 3 bases and J lost 5, with 8 bases in between. Germline assignment: CDR1 SEHNR and CDR2 FQNEAQ (reference sequence). The CDR3 sequence is 12 residues long. The CDR3 coding sequence is TGTGCCAGCAGCTTCACAGGGAACGAGCAGTACTTC. This sequence encodes CASSFTGNEQYF.

This chain links TRBV12-5 with TRBJ2-3; D possibly corresponds to TRBD1 (6 bases). The length of the CDR3 is 14 residues. Germline loops: CDR1 LGHNT, CDR2 FRNRAP. Trimming took 7 bases from V and 3 from J, leaving 14 bases between them. The CDR3 reads CASAPTGMTDTQYF. The DNA for the CDR3 is TGTGCTAGTGCCCCGACAGGAATGACAGATACGCAGTATTTT.

The chain couples TRBV6-5 to TRBJ2-5, with 7 bases that match TRBD1. With the DNA end fitting TRBJ2-7 better, the J assignment may be wrong. This CDR3 region has 15 residues. CDR1 and CDR2 (germline): MNHEY, SVGAGI. The CDR3 spells CASRPSLRQGTEQYF. CDR3 coding DNA: TGTGCCAGCAGACCGTCCCTCCGACAGGGCACCGAGCAGTACTTC.

This clone was detected once. The chain employs TRBV9 and TRBJ2-3, with TRBD2 matching over 7 bases. From germline, CDR1 is SGDLS and CDR2 YYNGEE. CDR3 length: 16 residues. V was pared by 1 base and J by 7 bases, with 12 bases of the junction left unmatched. The CDR3 DNA sequence: TGTGCCAGCAGCGTATTGGGGGGGAGCGGGACGCATACGCAGTATTTT. It codes for CASSVLGGSGTHTQYF.

V and J are TRBV5-4 and TRBJ2-7; 13 positions match TRBD2. CDR3 length: 17 amino acids. V shed 5 bases, J shed 0 bases, and the junction held 8 bases outside the gene matches. Germline-derived CDR1 and CDR2 are SGHNT and YYREEE (reference sequence). CDR3 amino acids: CASSRGTSGASSYEQYF. The CDR3 DNA follows: TGTGCCAGCAGTCGCGGGACTAGCGGGGCGAGCTCCTACGAGCAGTACTTC.

The chain has TRBV7-9 and TRBJ2-7; 10 positions agree with TRBD1. The CDR3 runs to 11 residues. The germline CDR1 and CDR2 sequences are SEHNR and FQNEAQ (reference sequence). Unmatched junction bases numbered 3, after V lost 5 bases and J lost 11 bases. CDR3 in DNA: TGTGCCAGCAGCACCGGGACAGGGGAGTACTTC. It encodes CASSTGTGEYF. The full variable domain, rest sourced from reference TRBV7-9 and TRBJ2-7, is DTGVSQNPRHKITKRGQNVTFRCDPISEHNRLYWYRQTLGQGPEFLTYFQNEAQLEKSRLLSDRFSAERPKGSFSTLEIQRTEQGDSAMYLCASSTGTGEYFGPGTRLTVT.

A single count supports this clone. V and J are TRBV6-1 and TRBJ2-1; D is perhaps TRBD2 (5 bases). Germline V CDR1 and CDR2: MNHNS, SASEGT. The CDR3 runs to 14 residues. Trimming left V 7 bases short and J 2 bases short, with 12 bases between. The chain's CDR3 is CASTQTITYNEQFF. CDR3 in DNA: TGTGCCAGCACCCAGACTATTACCTACAATGAGCAGTTCTTC.

For this clone: Mismatch with germline at one junction end may stem from a read error. The chain uses TRBV29-1 and TRBJ1-6, with TRBD1 identical over 8 bases. The germline gives CDR1 SQVTM, CDR2 ANQGSEA. The length of the CDR3 is 14 residues. The CDR3 region has the DNA TGCAGCGTTTCCCAGGGGGCCCTCAATTCACCCCCCCACTTT. Residues: CSVSQGALNSPPHF.

The J gene is TRBJ1-5, the V gene TRBV30, with D perhaps matching TRBD1 (5 bases). CDR1 is GTSNPN, CDR2 SVGIG, per germline (reference sequence). V gave up 3 bases and J gave up 1 base, with 22 bases separating them. There are 18 residues in the CDR3. The chain's CDR3 is CAWSPSRDFLWSNQPQHF. DNA for the CDR3: TGTGCCTGGAGCCCATCCCGGGACTTCTTGTGGAGCAATCAGCCCCAGCATTTT.

This rearrangement joins TRBV6-6 to TRBJ2-7, with TRBD2 as a possible D gene (6 bases). The V gene lost 7 bases and the J gene lost 1 base, with 11 bases spanning the gap. This CDR3 has 13 amino acids. Germline CDR1 and CDR2: MNHNY and SVGAGI (reference sequence). CDR3 sequence: CASTRRGSYEQYF. The CDR3 bases are TGTGCCAGCACCCGACGGGGGTCCTACGAGCAGTACTTC.

V usage is TRBV14 and J usage is TRBJ2-1; TRBD1 matches 9 bases. The CDR3 runs 17 residues. CDR1 and CDR2 (germline): SGHDN, FVKESK. The V segment lost 1 base and the J segment 8 bases; nucleotides outside the gene matches: 12. This chain's CDR3 is CASSQAWGTGLSHEQFF. In DNA, the CDR3 is TGTGCCAGCAGCCAAGCGTGGGGGACAGGGTTGAGTCATGAGCAGTTCTTC.

The chain couples TRBV30 to TRBJ2-2; 7 bases map to TRBD1. The CDR3 is 14 amino acids. The V segment lost 3 bases and the J segment 6 bases; nucleotides outside the gene matches: 7. The germline gives CDR1 GTSNPN, CDR2 SVGIG (reference sequence). This CDR3 is CAWRRDSRPGELFF. The DNA of the CDR3 is TGTGCCTGGAGACGGGACAGTCGTCCCGGGGAGCTGTTTTTT.

This chain connects TRBV19 to TRBJ1-2, with D maybe TRBD1 (5 bases). The CDR3 sequence is 16 residues long. Trimming pared 8 bases from V and 5 bases from J, leaving 24 bases between. Germline CDR1 is LNHDA and CDR2 is SQIVND (reference sequence). The CDR3 coding sequence is TGTGCCAGTTCGATAATACCCGGGCAGGGATGGTATGGCTACACCTTC. Its protein product is CASSIIPGQGWYGYTF.

The rearrangement links TRBV6-5 to TRBJ2-2; 11 bases line up with TRBD1. The CDR3 runs to 14 residues. Germline V gene lookup returns CDR1 MNHEY and CDR2 SVGAGI. The V and J ends lost 6 bases and 7 bases, in that order; junction bases with no gene match: 4. The CDR3 DNA reads TGTGCCAGCAGACGGACAGGGGGCGTCGGGGAGCTGTTTTTT. Translated, it gives CASRRTGGVGELFF.

This clone was recorded only once. A read error may account for a junction end that differs from germline. This chain connects TRBV7-7 to TRBJ2-1, with D tentatively TRBD1 (8 bases). CDR1 and CDR2 from the germline V gene are SSHAT and FNYEAQ (reference sequence). The CDR3 is 17 residues long. CDR3 protein: CASSAGDRGGYGNEQFF. As DNA, the CDR3 is TGTGCTAGCAGCGCTGGCGACAGGGGAGGGTACGGGAATGAGCAGTTCTTC.

This sequence joins TRBV7-2 and TRBJ1-1, with TRBD1 matching 9 bases. Germline V gene sequence: CDR1 SGHTA, CDR2 FQGNSA. This CDR3 spans 18 amino acids. V gave up 3 bases and J gave up 1 base; unmatched junction bases: 12. The CDR3 nucleotides read TGTGCCAGCAGCTTTTCCCGGGACAGGGCGAGGAGGAACACTGAAGCTTTCTTT. This sequence encodes CASSFSRDRARRNTEAFF.

The chain links TRBV9 to TRBJ1-4, with 8 bases fitting TRBD1. CDR1 is SGDLS, CDR2 YYNGEE, per germline. V shed 4 bases, J shed 8 bases, and the junction held 10 bases outside the gene matches. The CDR3 spans 15 residues. This chain's CDR3 is CASSLGQGSGEKLFF. DNA of the CDR3: TGTGCCAGCAGCCTCGGACAGGGCTCAGGGGAAAAACTGTTTTTT.

The genes are TRBV29-1 and TRBJ1-1; the match to TRBD1 covers 7 bases. J gave up 3 bases and V 1 base, and 5 bases lay outside the gene matches. CDR3 length: 14 residues. CDR1 and CDR2 (germline): SQVTM, ANQGSEA. The CDR3 DNA follows: TGCAGCGTTGAAGGACAGGGAGGTGACACTGAAGCTTTCTTT. Amino acids: CSVEGQGGDTEAFF.

The chain links TRBV30 to TRBJ2-7; TRBD1 matches at 10 bases. CDR1 and CDR2 (germline): GTSNPN, SVGIG (reference sequence). J was trimmed by 5 bases and V by 8 bases; bases with no gene match: 9. CDR3 length: 13 amino acids. The CDR3 region is CAGEGQGIHEQYF. Written as DNA, the CDR3 is TGTGCCGGGGAGGGACAGGGGATCCACGAGCAGTACTTC.

The CDR3, as DNA: TGCAGCGCTCGAGGAGGTTCTAGTCCAGATACGCAGTATTTT. This codes for CSARGGSSPDTQYF. This chain joins TRBV29-1 and TRBJ2-3; D perhaps matches TRBD2 (5 bases). V dropped 7 bases and J dropped 4 bases, with 18 bases sitting between them. Germline-derived CDR1 and CDR2 are SQVTM and ANQGSEA. CDR3 size: 14 residues.